Below, one T cell receptor beta chain is given with its context. Its antigen is undetermined. Sequencing was limited to surgery cases with top T cell transcript signatures in brain tissue. Patients received at least one anti-epileptic drug before surgery. Profiled with immunoSEQ multiplex PCR; TCRdb holds only in-frame clones, not every one. The table records tens of thousands of clones, about 93% of them present only once. These data are taken from a study of brain T cells in children with intractable seizures. Broader study findings: Viral specificity was inferred only from CDR3 similarity; HCMV serostatus was unknown. Pre- and post-surgery blood differed in depth, so pre-surgery absences may be undersampling.

The sequencing used peripheral blood, collected at surgery. The receptor was isolated from a boy under two years old with tuberous sclerosis and intractable seizures.

DNA of the CDR3: TGTGCCAGCAGCCCATCGGGGGTCTATGGCTACACCTTC. Encoded protein: CASSPSGVYGYTF. This sequence joins TRBV6-6 and TRBJ1-2; possibly TRBD1 for D (5 bases). V lost 6 bases, J lost 4 bases, and 12 bases lay in between. The CDR3 extends over 13 amino acids. Per the germline V gene, CDR1 is MNHNY and CDR2 is SVGAGI (reference sequence).